One sample yielded the 10 T cell receptor beta chains listed below, sequenced in a study of blood T cell repertoires in COVID-19. Libraries were prepared by immunoSEQ multiplex PCR; TCRdb keeps only in-frame clonotypes and omits some of them. Among 200,000 to 250,000 clones, approximately 85% were seen once, and the ten largest hold around 2.1%. The sequenced sample was PBMCs or T cells enriched from blood (not recorded which). Receptors were obtained from a woman aged 50 to 65 who had recovered from COVID-19.

V is TRBV15 and J is TRBJ1-2, with TRBD1 matching over 7 bases. The V gene end was trimmed by 0 bases and the J gene end by 4 bases; junction bases not matched to a gene: 8. The CDR3 runs to 16 residues. The germline V gene has CDR1 LNHNV and CDR2 YYDKDF (reference sequence). For the CDR3, the DNA is TGTGCCACCAGCAGAGAGGGGACAGTCTCATTCTATGGCTACACCTTC. Translating it yields CATSREGTVSFYGYTF.

The rearrangement links TRBV2 to TRBJ2-1; D possibly corresponds to TRBD1 (6 bases). Per germline, CDR1 SNHLY and CDR2 FYNNEI. Trimming took off 6 bases at V and 1 base at J, with 13 bases between the two ends. The CDR3 runs to 15 residues. This chain's CDR3 is CASSRDISSYNEQFF. For the CDR3, the DNA is TGTGCCAGCAGCCGGGACATATCATCCTACAATGAGCAGTTCTTC. Full variable domain (outside the CDR3, taken from reference TRBV2 and TRBJ2-1): EPEVTQTPSHQVTQMGQEVILRCVPISNHLYFYWYRQILGQKVEFLVSFYNNEISEKSEIFDDQFSVERPDGSNFTLKIRSTKLEDSAMYFCASSRDISSYNEQFFGPGTRLTVL.

The chain carries TRBV13 and TRBJ2-3, with TRBD2 identical over 8 bases. Unmatched junction bases numbered 14, after V lost 5 bases and J lost 1 base. The CDR3 covers 18 residues. Germline CDR1 PRHDT, CDR2 FYEKMQ (reference sequence). The CDR3 loop reads CASSHPLVAGLGTDTQYF. The CDR3 region has the DNA TGTGCCAGCAGCCACCCTTTGGTAGCGGGATTGGGCACAGATACGCAGTATTTT.

The chain links TRBV7-9 to TRBJ2-5; TRBD1 matches 7 bases. Looked up from germline, CDR1 is SEHNR and CDR2 is FQNEAQ (reference sequence). The CDR3 consists of 16 residues. The V segment lost 7 bases and the J segment 5 bases; nucleotides outside the gene matches: 16. CDR3: CASTLTGFRVGETQYF. In DNA, the CDR3 is TGTGCCAGCACCTTGACAGGGTTTCGTGTCGGGGAGACCCAGTACTTC.

The CDR3 protein is CASTDRGGQPQHF. The CDR3 DNA is TGTGCCAGCACCGACAGGGGCGGGCAGCCCCAGCATTTT. The chain uses TRBV12-3 or TRBV12-4 and TRBJ1-5; 8 bases map to TRBD1. Unmatched junction bases numbered 6, after V lost 7 bases and J lost 7 bases. The CDR3 is made up of 13 amino acids.

V and J are TRBV4-2 and TRBJ2-7, with 10 positions matching TRBD2. The CDR3 is 16 amino acids. The V segment lost 1 base and the J segment 7 bases; nucleotides outside the gene matches: 10. Germline V gives CDR1 LGHNA, CDR2 YNFKEQ. The CDR3 nucleotides are TGTGCCAGCAGCCAAGGTCAAGGGACTAGCGAAGGAGAGCAGTACTTC. Amino acids: CASSQGQGTSEGEQYF.

The chain joins TRBV18 to TRBJ1-4; TRBD1 aligns across 9 bases. The germline gives CDR1 KGHSH, CDR2 LQKENI. V shed 4 bases, J shed 5 bases, and the junction held 2 bases outside the gene matches. This CDR3 has 14 amino acids. The CDR3 bases are TGTGCCAGCTCACGAGACAGGGGGAATGAAAAACTGTTTTTT. Amino acid sequence: CASSRDRGNEKLFF.

V is TRBV7-2 and J is TRBJ1-5, with D uncertain. Trimming left V 1 base short and J 1 base short, with 8 bases between. From germline, CDR1 is SGHTA and CDR2 FQGNSA. This CDR3 spans 15 amino acids. The CDR3 region is CASSLESGSNQPQHF. DNA of the CDR3: TGTGCCAGCAGCTTAGAAAGCGGAAGCAATCAGCCCCAGCATTTT.

The chain recombines TRBV29-1 with TRBJ2-2; D is unresolved. The CDR3 totals 16 residues. V was trimmed by 1 base and J by 1 base, leaving 13 bases between them. Germline CDR1 reads SQVTM; CDR2 reads ANQGSEA. CDR3 bases: TGCAGCGTTGAAGGTCTAAGTGATGGGAACACCGGGGAGCTGTTTTTT. It is translated as CSVEGLSDGNTGELFF.

The J gene is TRBJ2-7, the V gene TRBV6-2 or TRBV6-3; the D gene is possibly TRBD2 (5 bases). This CDR3 contains 14 residues. The germline V gene encodes CDR1 MNHEY and CDR2 SVGEGT. V dropped 2 bases and J dropped 5 bases, with 13 bases sitting between them. The chain's CDR3 is CASSYGVERDEQYF. The DNA of the CDR3 is TGTGCCAGCAGTTACGGTGTGGAGAGGGACGAGCAGTACTTC.